This passage covers 10 T cell receptor beta chains from one sample sequenced in a study of cytomegalovirus exposure and HLA in healthy donors. Vbeta (60) and Jbeta (13) primers were used in the PCR. Some clones are missing from TCRdb's copy, which holds only in-frame ones; the method was immunoSEQ multiplex PCR. The repertoire includes more than 60,000 clones, around three quarters of them detected once, and around 4.7% sits in the top ten. The sequenced material came from PBMCs. These receptors came from a woman under 40 in good health and CMV-seronegative.

The chain carries TRBV2 and TRBJ2-5, with D possibly being TRBD2 (6 bases). Trimming took 7 bases from V and 9 from J, leaving 21 bases between them. The CDR3 is made up of 14 amino acids. Germline CDR1 reads SNHLY; CDR2 reads FYNNEI. As DNA, the CDR3 is TGTGCCAGCACCGGGACTTACGGGGCAATGGCCCAGTACTTC. Amino acid sequence: CASTGTYGAMAQYF.

The gene calls are TRBV7-9 and TRBJ1-5; 7 bases are shared with TRBD1. The CDR3 spans 14 residues. CDR1 and CDR2 (germline): SEHNR, FQNEAQ (reference sequence). The ends lost 4 bases at V and 5 bases at J; junction bases unmatched: 5. The CDR3 reads CASSSDRPDQPQHF. CDR3 nucleotide sequence: TGTGCCAGCAGCTCGGACAGGCCGGATCAGCCCCAGCATTTT.

This clone has only a few counts. The chain employs TRBV19 and TRBJ1-2; D is uncertain. V lost 3 bases and J 5 bases, leaving 10 bases between the germline ends. Looked up from germline, CDR1 is LNHDA and CDR2 is SQIVND (reference sequence). The CDR3 length is 13 residues. CDR3 sequence (DNA): TGTGCCAGTAGTATTGGGCCGACGTATGGCTACACCTTC. Its protein product is CASSIGPTYGYTF.

This sequence joins TRBV7-9 and TRBJ1-5; 12 bases fit TRBD1. The CDR3 spans 17 residues. V trimming: 4 bases; J trimming: 7 bases; junction bases outside the gene matches: 11. Germline values: CDR1 SEHNR, CDR2 FQNEAQ (reference sequence). CDR3 protein: CASSSGTGGEESQPQHF. CDR3 coding DNA: TGTGCCAGCAGCTCCGGGACAGGGGGCGAAGAGAGCCAGCCCCAGCATTTT.

This rearrangement joins TRBV5-1 to TRBJ2-3; 7 bases are shared with TRBD2. The V segment lost 0 bases and the J segment 5 bases; nucleotides outside the gene matches: 3. Germline CDR1 SGHRS, CDR2 YFSETQ. The CDR3 consists of 14 residues. CDR3 sequence reads: CASSLGTRIDTQYF. The CDR3 region has the DNA TGCGCCAGCAGCTTGGGGACTAGAATAGATACGCAGTATTTT.

The chain recombines TRBV30 with TRBJ2-3, with TRBD1 matching over 9 bases. The germline V gene has CDR1 GTSNPN and CDR2 SVGIG (reference sequence). The CDR3 is 14 residues long. The V and J ends lost 8 bases and 5 bases, in that order; junction bases with no gene match: 11. The CDR3 DNA reads TGTGCCCTCCCCGGGACAGGGCGAGGAGATACGCAGTATTTT. Translation gives CALPGTGRGDTQYF.

The chain carries TRBV5-1 and TRBJ2-7; D is possibly TRBD1 (5 bases). The CDR3 is made up of 15 amino acids. CDR1 is SGHRS, CDR2 YFSETQ, per germline. V shed 0 bases and J shed 2 bases, with 12 bases lying between them. The CDR3 reads CASSLATGPTYEQYF. In DNA, the CDR3 is TGCGCCAGCAGCTTGGCCACAGGCCCAACCTACGAGCAGTACTTC. Full variable domain (outside the CDR3, taken from reference TRBV5-1 and TRBJ2-7): KAGVTQTPRYLIKTRGQQVTLSCSPISGHRSVSWYQQTPGQGLQFLFEYFSETQRNKGNFPGRFSGRQFSNSRSEMNVSTLELGDSALYLCASSLATGPTYEQYFGPGTRLTVT.

The gene calls are TRBV4-1 and TRBJ2-1; D possibly corresponds to TRBD1 (5 bases). There are 15 residues in the CDR3. Trimming removed 1 base at V and 0 bases at J, with 7 bases between. In germline, CDR1 is MGHRA, CDR2 YSYEKL. This chain's CDR3 is CASSQGQNSYNEQFF. CDR3 coding DNA: TGCGCCAGCAGCCAAGGACAGAACTCCTACAATGAGCAGTTCTTC.

The gene calls are TRBV30 and TRBJ2-7; D is possibly TRBD1 (6 bases). CDR3 length equals 11 residues. CDR1 and CDR2 (germline): GTSNPN, SVGIG (reference sequence). As DNA, the CDR3 is TGTGCACTCCAGGGGAGCTACGAGCAGTACTTC. Residues: CALQGSYEQYF.

This chain joins TRBV5-1 and TRBJ2-2; D is undetermined. The V and J ends lost 0 bases and 5 bases respectively, with 8 bases between them. This CDR3 region has 14 residues. CDR1 is SGHRS and CDR2 is YFSETQ in the germline V gene. The chain's CDR3 is CASSLETATGELFF. In DNA, the CDR3 is TGCGCCAGCAGCTTGGAGACTGCTACCGGGGAGCTGTTTTTT. Complete variable domain (other parts from reference TRBV5-1 and TRBJ2-2): KAGVTQTPRYLIKTRGQQVTLSCSPISGHRSVSWYQQTPGQGLQFLFEYFSETQRNKGNFPGRFSGRQFSNSRSEMNVSTLELGDSALYLCASSLETATGELFFGEGSRLTVL.